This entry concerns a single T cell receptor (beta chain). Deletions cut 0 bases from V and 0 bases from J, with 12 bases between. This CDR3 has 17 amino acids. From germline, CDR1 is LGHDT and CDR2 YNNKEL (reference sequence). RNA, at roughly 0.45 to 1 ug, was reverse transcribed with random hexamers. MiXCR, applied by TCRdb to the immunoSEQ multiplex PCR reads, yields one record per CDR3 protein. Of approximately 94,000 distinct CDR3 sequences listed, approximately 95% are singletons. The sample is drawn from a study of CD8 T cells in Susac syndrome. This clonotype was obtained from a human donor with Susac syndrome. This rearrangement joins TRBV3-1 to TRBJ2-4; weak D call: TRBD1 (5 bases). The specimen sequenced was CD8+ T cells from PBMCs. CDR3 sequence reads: CASSQDLRVGAKNIQYF. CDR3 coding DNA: TGTGCCAGCAGCCAAGATCTCAGGGTAGGAGCCAAAAACATTCAGTACTTC.